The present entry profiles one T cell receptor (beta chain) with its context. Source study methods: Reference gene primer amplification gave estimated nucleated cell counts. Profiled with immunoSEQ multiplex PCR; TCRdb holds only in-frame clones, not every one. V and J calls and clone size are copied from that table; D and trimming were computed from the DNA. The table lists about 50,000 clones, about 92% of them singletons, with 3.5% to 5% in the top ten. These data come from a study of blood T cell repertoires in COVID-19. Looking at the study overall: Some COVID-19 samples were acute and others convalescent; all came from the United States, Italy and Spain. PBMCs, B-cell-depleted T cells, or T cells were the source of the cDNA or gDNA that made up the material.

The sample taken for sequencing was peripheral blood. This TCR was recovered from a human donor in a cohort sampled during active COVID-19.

The CDR3 region has the DNA TGTGCCAGCAGCCCTCAACGACTAGCTCCCCCGCCAGATACGCAGTATTTT. Translation: CASSPQRLAPPPDTQYF. The rearrangement uses TRBV5-8 and TRBJ2-3; the match to TRBD2 covers 7 bases. CDR3 length: 17 residues. V lost 4 bases to trimming and J lost 4 bases; unmatched junction nucleotides: 15. Germline loops: CDR1 SGHTS, CDR2 YDEGEE.